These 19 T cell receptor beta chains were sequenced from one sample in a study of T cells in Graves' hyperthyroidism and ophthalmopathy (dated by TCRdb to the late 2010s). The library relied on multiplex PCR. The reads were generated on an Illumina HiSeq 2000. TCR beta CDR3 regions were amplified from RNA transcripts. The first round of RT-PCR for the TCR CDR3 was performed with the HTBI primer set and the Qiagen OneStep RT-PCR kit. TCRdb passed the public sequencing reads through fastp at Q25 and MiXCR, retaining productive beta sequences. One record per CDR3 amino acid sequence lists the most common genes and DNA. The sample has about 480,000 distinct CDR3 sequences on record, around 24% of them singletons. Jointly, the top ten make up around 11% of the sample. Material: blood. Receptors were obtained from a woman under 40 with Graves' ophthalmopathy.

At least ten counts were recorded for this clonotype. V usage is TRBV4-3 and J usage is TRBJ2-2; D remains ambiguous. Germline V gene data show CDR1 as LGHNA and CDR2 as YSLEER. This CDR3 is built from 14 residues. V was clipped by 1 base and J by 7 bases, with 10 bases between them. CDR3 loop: CASSQGAFGGELFF. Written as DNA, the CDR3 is TGCGCCAGCAGCCAAGGGGCCTTCGGCGGGGAGCTGTTTTTT.

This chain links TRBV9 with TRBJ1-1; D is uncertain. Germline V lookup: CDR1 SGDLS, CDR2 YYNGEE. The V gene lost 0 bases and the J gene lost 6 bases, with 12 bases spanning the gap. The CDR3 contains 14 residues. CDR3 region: CASSVGSGAAEAFF. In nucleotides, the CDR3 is TGTGCCAGCAGCGTAGGATCCGGCGCCGCTGAAGCTTTCTTT.

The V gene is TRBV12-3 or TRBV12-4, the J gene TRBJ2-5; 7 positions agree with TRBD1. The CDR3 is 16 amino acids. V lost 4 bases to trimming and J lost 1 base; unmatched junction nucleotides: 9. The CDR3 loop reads CASSSTGQTTQETQYF. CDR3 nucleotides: TGTGCCAGCAGTTCGACAGGGCAAACAACCCAAGAGACCCAGTACTTC.

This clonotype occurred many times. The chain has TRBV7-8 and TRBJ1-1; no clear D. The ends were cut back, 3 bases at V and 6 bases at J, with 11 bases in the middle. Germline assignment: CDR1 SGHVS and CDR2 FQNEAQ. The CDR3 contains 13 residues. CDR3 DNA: TGTGCCAGCAGCTTTGGCAGCAGGTCTGAAGCTTTCTTT. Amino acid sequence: CASSFGSRSEAFF.

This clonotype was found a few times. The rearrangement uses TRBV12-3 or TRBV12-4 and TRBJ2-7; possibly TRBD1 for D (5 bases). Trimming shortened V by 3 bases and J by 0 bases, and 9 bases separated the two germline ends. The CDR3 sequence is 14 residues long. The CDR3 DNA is TGTGCCAGCAGTTTCGGCAGGGCCTCCTACGAGCAGTACTTC. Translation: CASSFGRASYEQYF.

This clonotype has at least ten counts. CDR3 residues: CASSFAGVKNIQYF. DNA for the CDR3: TGTGCCAGCAGCTTCGCCGGGGTAAAAAACATTCAGTACTTC. The chain has TRBV7-2 and TRBJ2-4; weak D call: TRBD2 (5 bases). The CDR3 is 14 amino acids. Trimming removed 3 bases at V and 4 bases at J, with 10 bases between. Germline-derived CDR1 and CDR2 are SGHTA and FQGNSA.

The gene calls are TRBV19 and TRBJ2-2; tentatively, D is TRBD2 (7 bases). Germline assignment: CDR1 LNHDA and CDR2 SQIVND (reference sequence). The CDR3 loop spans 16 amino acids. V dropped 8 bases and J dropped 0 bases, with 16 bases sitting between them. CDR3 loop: CASDTPGGTNTGELFF. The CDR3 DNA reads TGTGCCAGTGATACCCCGGGGGGCACGAACACCGGGGAGCTGTTTTTT.

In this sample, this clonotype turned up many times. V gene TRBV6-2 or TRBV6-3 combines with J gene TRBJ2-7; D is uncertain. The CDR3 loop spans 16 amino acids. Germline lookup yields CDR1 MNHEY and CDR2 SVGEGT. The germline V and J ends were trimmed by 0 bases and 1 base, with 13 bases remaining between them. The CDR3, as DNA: TGTGCCAGCAGTTACTCGTCTCTGGAACTATCCTACGAGCAGTACTTC. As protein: CASSYSSLELSYEQYF.

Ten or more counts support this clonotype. For the CDR3, the DNA is TGTGCCAGCAGCTTAATGGCTTTCGGGGACACCGGGGAGCTGTTTTTT. This gives the protein CASSLMAFGDTGELFF. The J gene is TRBJ2-2, the V gene TRBV7-9; TRBD2 might be the D (5 bases). Trimming cost V 2 bases and J 3 bases, with 13 bases left between them. CDR1 SEHNR and CDR2 FQNEAQ come from the germline V gene (reference sequence). The CDR3 totals 16 residues.

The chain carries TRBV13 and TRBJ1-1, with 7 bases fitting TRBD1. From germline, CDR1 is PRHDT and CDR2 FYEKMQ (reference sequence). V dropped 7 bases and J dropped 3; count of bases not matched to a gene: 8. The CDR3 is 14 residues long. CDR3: CASKPFDRDTEAFF. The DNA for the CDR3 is TGTGCCAGCAAACCTTTCGACAGGGACACTGAAGCTTTCTTT.

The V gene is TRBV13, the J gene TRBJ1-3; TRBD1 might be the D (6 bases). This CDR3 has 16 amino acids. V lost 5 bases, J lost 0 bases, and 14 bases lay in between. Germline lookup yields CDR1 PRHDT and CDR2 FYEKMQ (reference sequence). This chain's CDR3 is CASSEGDASSGNTIYF. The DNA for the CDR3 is TGTGCCAGCAGCGAGGGGGACGCGAGCTCTGGAAACACCATATATTTT.

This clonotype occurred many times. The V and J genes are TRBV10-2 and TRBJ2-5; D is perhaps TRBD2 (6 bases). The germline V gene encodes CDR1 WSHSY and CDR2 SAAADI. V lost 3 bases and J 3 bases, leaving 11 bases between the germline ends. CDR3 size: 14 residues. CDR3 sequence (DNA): TGCGCCAGCAGTGATACCGGGGGTGAAGAGACCCAGTACTTC. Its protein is CASSDTGGEETQYF.

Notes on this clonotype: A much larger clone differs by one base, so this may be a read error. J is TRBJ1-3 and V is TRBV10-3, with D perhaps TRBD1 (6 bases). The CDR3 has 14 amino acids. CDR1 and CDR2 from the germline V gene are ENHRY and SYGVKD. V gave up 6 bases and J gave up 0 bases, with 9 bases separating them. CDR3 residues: CAIREGGSGNTIYF. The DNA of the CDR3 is TGTGCCATCAGGGAAGGGGGCTCTGGAAACACCATATATTTT.

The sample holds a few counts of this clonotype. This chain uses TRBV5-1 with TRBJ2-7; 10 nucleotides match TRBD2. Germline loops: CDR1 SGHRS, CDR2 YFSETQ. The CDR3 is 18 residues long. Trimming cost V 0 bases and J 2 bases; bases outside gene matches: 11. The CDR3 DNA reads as TGCGCCAGCAGCTTGGTTCGGTCTAGCGGGGGCCTTACCTACGAGCAGTACTTC. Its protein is CASSLVRSSGGLTYEQYF.

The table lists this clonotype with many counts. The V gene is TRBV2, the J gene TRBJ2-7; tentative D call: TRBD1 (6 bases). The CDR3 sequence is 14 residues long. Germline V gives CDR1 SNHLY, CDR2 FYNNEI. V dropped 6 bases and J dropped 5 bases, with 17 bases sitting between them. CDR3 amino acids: CASRVGTNVNEQYF. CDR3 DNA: TGTGCCAGCAGAGTGGGGACAAATGTGAACGAGCAGTACTTC. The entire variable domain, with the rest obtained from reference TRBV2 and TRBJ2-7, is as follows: EPEVTQTPSHQVTQMGQEVILRCVPISNHLYFYWYRQILGQKVEFLVSFYNNEISEKSEIFDDQFSVERPDGSNFTLKIRSTKLEDSAMYFCASRVGTNVNEQYFGPGTRLTVT.

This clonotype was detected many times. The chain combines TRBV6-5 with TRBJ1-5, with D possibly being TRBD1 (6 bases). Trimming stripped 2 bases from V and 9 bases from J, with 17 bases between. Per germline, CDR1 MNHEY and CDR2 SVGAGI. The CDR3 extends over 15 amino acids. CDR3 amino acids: CASSYANREVRPQHF. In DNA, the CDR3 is TGTGCCAGCAGTTACGCTAACAGGGAGGTGCGGCCCCAGCATTTT.

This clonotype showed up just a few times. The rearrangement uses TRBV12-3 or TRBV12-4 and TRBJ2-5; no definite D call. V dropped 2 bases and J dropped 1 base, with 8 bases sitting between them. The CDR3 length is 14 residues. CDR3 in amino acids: CASSLPETQETQYF. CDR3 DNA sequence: TGTGCCAGCAGTTTACCAGAAACCCAAGAGACCCAGTACTTC.

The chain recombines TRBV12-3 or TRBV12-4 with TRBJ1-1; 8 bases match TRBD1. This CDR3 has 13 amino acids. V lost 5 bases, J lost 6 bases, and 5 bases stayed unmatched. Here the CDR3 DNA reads TGTGCCAGCAGTCGACAGGGGCCGGCTGAAGCTTTCTTT. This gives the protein CASSRQGPAEAFF.

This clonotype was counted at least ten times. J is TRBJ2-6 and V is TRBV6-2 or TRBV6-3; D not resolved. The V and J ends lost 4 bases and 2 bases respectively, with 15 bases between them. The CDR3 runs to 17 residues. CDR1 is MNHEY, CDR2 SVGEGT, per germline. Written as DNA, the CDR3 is TGTGCCAGCAGTTTTGTGCCTTTTGGCCCTGGGGCCAACGTCCTGACTTTC. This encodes CASSFVPFGPGANVLTF.